Below, 28 T cell receptor beta chains from the same sample are listed, as sequenced in a study of Ad26.COV2.S vaccination and SARS-CoV-2 variants. TCRdb's table, derived via immunoSEQ multiplex PCR, lists solely in-frame clones and lacks some. The repertoire includes over 90,000 clones, about three quarters of them detected once, and approximately 15% sits in the top ten. The sample in question was peripheral blood, obtained after recovery from COVID-19. The receptors originated from a human donor who had recovered from COVID-19.

The V and J genes are TRBV19 and TRBJ1-2; 7 bases agree with TRBD1. The CDR3 runs 14 residues. The germline V gene encodes CDR1 LNHDA and CDR2 SQIVND (reference sequence). Trimming removed 7 bases from V and 8 bases from J; junction bases left unmatched: 13. The CDR3 DNA sequence: TGTGCCAGTACTCCTTCTGTTACAGGGGTCGGCTACACCTTC. Translation: CASTPSVTGVGYTF.

The CDR3 sequence: CASRDINDYGYTF. The CDR3 DNA reads TGTGCCAGCCGGGACATAAACGACTATGGCTACACCTTC. J is TRBJ1-2 and V is TRBV2, with D maybe TRBD1 (6 bases). CDR3 size: 13 residues. The V end was cut by 8 bases, the J end by 3 bases, with 13 bases between. Germline CDR1 is SNHLY and CDR2 is FYNNEI.

This clone was picked up one time. The chain uses TRBV1 and TRBJ2-5; no check of the table's D call, TRBD2, against the DNA was made. TRBV1 is an annotated pseudogene. This CDR3 is built from 13 residues. CDR3 bases: TGCACCAGCAGCCGCGGCCCCCCCCAGACCCAGTACTTC. Protein product: CTSSRGPPQTQYF.

The rearrangement joins TRBV10-3 to TRBJ2-3; the match to TRBD1 covers 7 bases. CDR1 is ENHRY and CDR2 is SYGVKD in the germline V gene. This CDR3 has 16 residues. Germline trimming cut 4 bases from V and 3 bases from J; bases unmatched to any gene: 10. CDR3 protein: CAISGATGERTDTQYF. CDR3 coding DNA: TGTGCCATCAGTGGAGCAACAGGGGAACGGACAGATACGCAGTATTTT.

The chain links TRBV30 to TRBJ1-1, with D unresolved. Trimming took off 0 bases at V and 0 bases at J, with 5 bases between the two ends. The germline V gene has CDR1 GTSNPN and CDR2 SVGIG (reference sequence). The CDR3 loop spans 13 amino acids. The CDR3, as DNA: TGTGCCTGGAGTGTAAACATGAACACTGAAGCTTTCTTT. Translation gives CAWSVNMNTEAFF.

This chain connects TRBV15 to TRBJ1-4; D is perhaps TRBD1 (5 bases). This CDR3 is 16 amino acids long. Germline CDR1 LNHNV, CDR2 YYDKDF (reference sequence). Trimming shortened V by 0 bases and J by 4 bases, and 12 bases separated the two germline ends. The DNA for the CDR3 is TGTGCCACCAGCAGAGATAGCAGGGACTATAATGAAAAACTGTTTTTT. Its translation is CATSRDSRDYNEKLFF.

The J gene is TRBJ2-7, the V gene TRBV25-1; D unresolved. Germline V lookup: CDR1 MGHDK, CDR2 SYGVNS. This CDR3 has 17 residues. Trimming shortened V by 5 bases and J by 3 bases, and 23 bases separated the two germline ends. CDR3 in amino acids: CASSPVKGSRLNYEQYF. The CDR3 DNA sequence: TGTGCCAGCAGTCCGGTGAAGGGTTCAAGGCTTAACTACGAGCAGTACTTC.

The rearrangement uses TRBV9 and TRBJ2-3, with TRBD2 identical over 16 bases. The CDR3 runs to 18 residues. CDR1 is SGDLS, CDR2 YYNGEE, per germline. Trimming removed 4 bases from V and 2 bases from J; junction bases left unmatched: 7. The CDR3 region is CASSPGTSGGVTTDTQYF. Written as DNA, the CDR3 is TGTGCCAGCAGCCCTGGGACTAGCGGGGGGGTAACCACAGATACGCAGTATTTT. The whole variable domain, remainder taken from reference TRBV9 and TRBJ2-3, is DSGVTQTPKHLITATGQRVTLRCSPRSGDLSVYWYQQSLDQGLQFLIQYYNGEERAKGNILERFSAQQFPDLHSELNLSSLELGDSALYFCASSPGTSGGVTTDTQYFGPGTRLTVL.

This clone showed up just a few times. This chain links TRBV7-2 with TRBJ2-1; D is ambiguous. This CDR3 has 12 residues. The germline V gene has CDR1 SGHTA and CDR2 FQGNSA. Trimming cost V 2 bases and J 9 bases, with 8 bases left between them. CDR3 in DNA: TGTGCCAGCAGCTTACTTGGCTTTGAGCAGTTCTTC. This gives the protein CASSLLGFEQFF.

The rearrangement joins TRBV28 to TRBJ1-2, with 8 bases matching TRBD1. V lost 2 bases and J lost 14; bases outside the gene matches: 10. Looked up from germline, CDR1 is MDHEN and CDR2 is SYDVKM. The CDR3 is 13 residues long. The CDR3 sequence is CASSLVPDRAVTF. The CDR3, as DNA: TGTGCCAGCAGTTTAGTCCCGGACAGGGCTGTTACCTTC.

This clone is a singleton in its sample. The V call is TRBV5-6, the J call TRBJ1-1, with D unresolved. This CDR3 region has 13 residues. Per the germline V gene, CDR1 is SGHDT and CDR2 is YYEEEE. V lost 1 base, J lost 4 bases, and 8 bases lay in between. Here the CDR3 DNA reads TGTGCCAGCAGCTTGTCCCGAGGCACTGAAGCTTTCTTT. Protein: CASSLSRGTEAFF.

CDR3 residues: CASSYSTGGPYEQYF. Written as DNA, the CDR3 is TGTGCCAGCAGCTATTCGACAGGGGGACCCTACGAGCAGTACTTC. The chain carries TRBV7-2 and TRBJ2-7; 9 bases match TRBD1. The CDR3 totals 15 residues. After removal of 4 bases from V and 2 bases from J, the junction contained 6 bases not matched to a gene. Germline assignment: CDR1 SGHTA and CDR2 FQGNSA.

The chain is built from TRBV4-1 and TRBJ2-3, with unresolved D. The CDR3 contains 12 residues. Germline CDR1 MGHRA, CDR2 YSYEKL. V gave up 3 bases and J gave up 2 bases, with 3 bases separating them. Here the CDR3 DNA reads TGCGCCAGCAGCCAGTTCACAGATACGCAGTATTTT. Its translation: CASSQFTDTQYF.

The chain combines TRBV27 with TRBJ2-3, with D perhaps matching TRBD1 (6 bases). Between the trimmed V and J ends, which lost 2 bases and 4 bases, there was a span of 19 bases. CDR3 length equals 17 residues. The germline CDR1 and CDR2 sequences are MNHEY and SMNVEV (reference sequence). The CDR3 protein is CASSLTTGLQGPDTQYF. The CDR3 nucleotides read TGTGCCAGCAGTTTAACAACGGGGCTACAGGGTCCAGATACGCAGTATTTT.

The chain recombines TRBV6-5 with TRBJ2-3; D not resolved. CDR1 MNHEY and CDR2 SVGAGI come from the germline V gene. This CDR3 spans 15 amino acids. Deletions cut 4 bases from V and 2 bases from J, with 13 bases between. CDR3 DNA: TGTGCCAGCAGTTCTGGCAGGAGAACCACAGATACGCAGTATTTT. Translation gives CASSSGRRTTDTQYF.

DNA for the CDR3: TGTGCCAGCAGCTTAAGAGGGGGGCGGACCACAGATACGCAGTATTTT. Encoded protein: CASSLRGGRTTDTQYF. V and J are TRBV7-6 and TRBJ2-3, with D perhaps assigned TRBD1 or TRBD2 (6 bases each). Germline assignment: CDR1 SGHVS and CDR2 FNYEAQ. V was shortened by 2 bases and J by 2 bases, with 14 bases between the two germline ends. This CDR3 is built from 16 residues.

The J gene is TRBJ2-5, the V gene TRBV24-1, with 9 positions matching TRBD1. V lost 3 bases, J lost 5 bases, and 3 bases stayed unmatched. The CDR3 is 14 residues long. Germline CDR1 is KGHDR and CDR2 is SFDVKD. This CDR3 reads CATSDRQGEETQYF. The CDR3 DNA is TGTGCCACCAGTGATCGACAGGGGGAGGAGACCCAGTACTTC.

A note on this clone: This sample includes further DNA sequences coding for the same CDR3. The V gene is TRBV10-2, the J gene TRBJ2-3; TRBD1 aligns across 9 bases. The CDR3 has 14 residues. Per the germline V gene, CDR1 is WSHSY and CDR2 is SAAADI. Trimming removed 6 bases from V and 5 bases from J; junction bases left unmatched: 6. Here the CDR3 reads CASSSRTGEDTQYF. The CDR3 DNA reads TGCGCCAGCAGCTCAAGGACAGGGGAAGATACGCAGTATTTT.

The CDR3 spells CASSLRINYGYTF. The CDR3 coding sequence is TGTGCCAGCAGTTTGAGGATTAACTATGGCTACACCTTC. The chain links TRBV27 to TRBJ1-2, with no clear D. The V gene's germline CDR1 is MNHEY and CDR2 SMNVEV (reference sequence). Trimming pared 3 bases from V and 1 base from J, leaving 6 bases between. CDR3 length: 13 residues.

The rearrangement links TRBV3-1 (or the pseudogene TRBV3-2) to TRBJ2-5; TRBD2 matches at 7 bases. Germline V lookup: CDR1 LGHDT, CDR2 YNNKEL (reference sequence). This CDR3 comprises 15 residues. The V gene end was trimmed by 1 base and the J gene end by 6 bases; junction bases not matched to a gene: 8. CDR3 loop: CASSQGSGEGKTQYF. DNA of the CDR3: TGTGCCAGCAGCCAAGGCAGCGGGGAGGGAAAGACCCAGTACTTC.

The gene calls are TRBV5-1 and TRBJ2-3, with D possibly TRBD2 on 6 matching bases. Deletions cut 0 bases from V and 2 bases from J, with 10 bases between. The CDR3 extends over 15 amino acids. Germline CDR1 is SGHRS and CDR2 is YFSETQ. This CDR3 is CASSLVAGNTDTQYF. In DNA, the CDR3 is TGCGCCAGCAGCTTGGTTGCGGGGAACACAGATACGCAGTATTTT.

The V call is TRBV15, the J call TRBJ2-5, with a weak D call TRBD1 (6 bases). Trimming removed 5 bases from V and 4 bases from J, with 17 bases in between. The germline V gene encodes CDR1 LNHNV and CDR2 YYDKDF (reference sequence). This CDR3 has 15 residues. Here the CDR3 DNA reads TGTGCCACCAGCCGAATGCCGATAGGGGGAGAGACCCAGTACTTC. Translated, it gives CATSRMPIGGETQYF.

The chain combines TRBV12-3 or TRBV12-4 with TRBJ2-5, with D unclear. Trimming left V 3 bases short and J 4 bases short, with 3 bases between. The length of the CDR3 is 11 residues. The CDR3 sequence is CASSLAETQYF. The CDR3 DNA reads TGTGCCAGCAGTTTGGCAGAGACCCAGTACTTC.

This chain connects TRBV5-4 to TRBJ2-2; D remains ambiguous. Per the germline V gene, CDR1 is SGHNT and CDR2 is YYREEE (reference sequence). There are 15 residues in the CDR3. V was cut by 3 bases and J by 1 base, with 10 bases left in between. CDR3 nucleotides: TGTGCCAGCAGCTCCATTGGTCTGAACACCGGGGAGCTGTTTTTT. Encoded protein: CASSSIGLNTGELFF.

The rearrangement links TRBV4-3 to TRBJ2-7, with D possibly TRBD2 on 5 matching bases. The V end lost 1 base, the J end lost 4 bases, and 20 bases lay between the germline ends. Germline values: CDR1 LGHNA, CDR2 YSLEER. The CDR3 extends over 17 amino acids. The CDR3 DNA reads as TGCGCCAGCAGCCAAGCCCGCGGGCCCCCCTTAGGGTACGAGCAGTACTTC. This sequence encodes CASSQARGPPLGYEQYF.

This rearrangement joins TRBV19 to TRBJ2-5; D unresolved. The germline V and J ends were trimmed by 4 bases and 5 bases, with 17 bases remaining between them. CDR1 is LNHDA and CDR2 is SQIVND in the germline V gene (reference sequence). This CDR3 has 15 residues. This CDR3 reads CASSRTGLLGETQYF. The CDR3 bases are TGTGCCAGTAGTAGAACCGGGCTCCTGGGCGAGACCCAGTACTTC. The whole variable domain, filled in from reference TRBV19 and TRBJ2-5, reads DGGITQSPKYLFRKEGQNVTLSCEQNLNHDAMYWYRQDPGQGLRLIYYSQIVNDFQKGDIAEGYSVSREKKESFPLTVTSAQKNPTAFYLCASSRTGLLGETQYFGPGTRLLVL.

The chain employs TRBV4-1 and TRBJ1-6, with 7 bases fitting TRBD1. Germline V gene lookup returns CDR1 MGHRA and CDR2 YSYEKL. V shed 0 bases and J 10 bases; nucleotides not matched to a gene: 12. The CDR3 has 17 residues. CDR3 bases: TGCGCCAGCAGCCAAGAACTTATCAGGGGGATCAGGTCACCCCTCCACTTT. The encoded protein is CASSQELIRGIRSPLHF.

This clone was counted a few times. The chain carries TRBV6-2 or TRBV6-3 and TRBJ1-5; TRBD1 aligns across 8 bases. V lost 5 bases and J lost 6; bases outside the gene matches: 9. Looked up from germline, CDR1 is MNHEY and CDR2 is SVGEGT. The CDR3 is 15 residues long. The CDR3 loop reads CASSHRTDRAQPQHF. The CDR3 bases are TGTGCCAGCAGTCATAGGACGGACAGGGCTCAGCCCCAGCATTTT.